The clone carrying this TCR beta chain was counted at least ten times. Its antigen remains unidentified. This entry comes from a study of tumor-infiltrating lymphocytes in primary liver carcinoma. The study co-extracted DNA and RNA from 20-30 mg of unsorted bulk tissue. Surgical resection was the treatment these patients received for primary liver carcinoma. Treatment-naive at the time, the patients had chronic HBV infection. All tumor samples contained more than 80% viable tumor cells. Study-level results: Tumor-adjacent and tumor-blood pairs showed less overlap than tumor region pairs.

The authors made TCR beta cDNA from about 500 ng total RNA with a constant-region primer. Sequencing libraries for TCR beta derived from three nested multiplex PCR rounds that used slightly modified ARM-PCR. TCRdb independently ran MiXCR on the multiplex PCR reads; one entry per CDR3 protein. The repertoire holds 65,000 to 80,000 distinct CDR3 sequences, roughly three quarters seen once, with 25% to 35% in the top ten. The receptor was isolated from a man between 35 and 55 years old with primary liver carcinoma and hepatitis B virus infection. Sequencing was performed on liver tumor tissue from sampling region 4. Sample subset: tumor region T4, right-lateral pole.

The CDR3 nucleotides are TGTGCCAGCAGCGAGTCAGCGGCGGCCAAAAACATTCAGTACTTC. Its translation is CASSESAAAKNIQYF. The genes are TRBV7-9 and TRBJ2-4; possibly TRBD2 for D (5 bases). The V and J ends lost 5 bases and 1 base respectively, with 12 bases between them. The CDR3 is 15 residues long. Germline loops: CDR1 SEHNR, CDR2 FQNEAQ (reference sequence).